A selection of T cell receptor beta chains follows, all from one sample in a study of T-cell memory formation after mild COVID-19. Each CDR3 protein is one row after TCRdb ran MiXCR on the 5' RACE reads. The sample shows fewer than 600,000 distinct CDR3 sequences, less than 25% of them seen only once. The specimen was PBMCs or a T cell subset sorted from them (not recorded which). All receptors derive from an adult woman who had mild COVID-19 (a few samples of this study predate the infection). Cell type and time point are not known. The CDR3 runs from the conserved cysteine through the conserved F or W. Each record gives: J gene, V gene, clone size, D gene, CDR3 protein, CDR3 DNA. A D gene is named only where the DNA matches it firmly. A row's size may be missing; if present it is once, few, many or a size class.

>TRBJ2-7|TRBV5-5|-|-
CASSLGGTAMTYEQYF
TGTGCCAGCAGCTTGGGCGGGACAGCAATGACCTACGAGCAGTACTTC
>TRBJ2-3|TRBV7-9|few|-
CASSLGSRDRTDTQYF
TGTGCCAGCAGCTTAGGTAGCCGGGATCGGACAGATACGCAGTATTTT
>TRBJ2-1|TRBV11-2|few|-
CASSLSSSARYNEQFF
TGTGCCAGCAGCTTATCGAGTAGCGCGCGATACAATGAGCAGTTCTTC
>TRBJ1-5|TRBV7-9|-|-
CASSSGRGVGNQPQHF
TGTGCCAGCAGCTCCGGTCGAGGAGTAGGCAATCAGCCCCAGCATTTT
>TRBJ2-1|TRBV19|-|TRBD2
CASRPLAGGRYNEQFF
TGTGCCAGTAGACCCCTCGCGGGAGGGCGGTACAATGAGCAGTTCTTC
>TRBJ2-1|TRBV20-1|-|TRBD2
CSAFGTSGRGEQFF
TGCAGTGCTTTTGGGACTAGCGGAAGAGGTGAGCAGTTCTTC
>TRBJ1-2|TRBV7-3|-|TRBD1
CASSHPGQTFYGYTF
TGTGCCAGCAGTCACCCGGGACAGACCTTCTATGGCTACACCTTC
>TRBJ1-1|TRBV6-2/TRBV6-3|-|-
CASSWGIRVNTEAFF
TGTGCCAGCAGTTGGGGTATTAGGGTGAACACTGAAGCTTTCTTT
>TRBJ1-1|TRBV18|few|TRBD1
CASSPNGDRVNTEAFF
TGTGCCAGCTCACCAAATGGGGACAGGGTAAACACTGAAGCTTTCTTT
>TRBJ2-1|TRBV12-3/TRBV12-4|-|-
CASSLGSRKQFF
TGTGCCAGCAGTTTGGGCAGTCGAAAGCAGTTCTTC
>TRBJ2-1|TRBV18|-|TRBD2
CASSDPGLAGGPPYNEQFF
TGTGCCAGCTCAGATCCGGGACTAGCGGGAGGGCCCCCCTACAATGAGCAGTTCTTC
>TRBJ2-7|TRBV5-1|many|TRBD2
CASSLGGSSYEQYF
TGTGCCAGCAGCTTAGGCGGGAGCTCCTACGAGCAGTACTTC
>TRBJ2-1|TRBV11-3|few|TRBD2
CASSSKTSVYNEQFF
TGTGCCAGCAGCTCCAAGACTAGCGTATACAATGAGCAGTTCTTC
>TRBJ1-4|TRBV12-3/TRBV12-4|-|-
CASSPVPRVLNEKLFF
TGTGCCAGCAGTCCTGTCCCGCGTGTCCTTAATGAAAAACTGTTTTTT
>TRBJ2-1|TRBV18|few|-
CASSPQGGVRSYNEQFF
TGTGCCAGCTCACCCCAAGGAGGGGTTCGGTCCTACAATGAGCAGTTCTTC
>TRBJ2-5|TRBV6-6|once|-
CASGRGPYETQYF
TGTGCCAGCGGGAGGGGGCCCTATGAGACCCAGTACTTC
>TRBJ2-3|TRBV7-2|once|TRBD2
CASSLVAGGPSTGTDTQYF
TGTGCCAGCAGCTTGGTAGCGGGGGGCCCGAGTACGGGGACAGATACGCAGTATTTT
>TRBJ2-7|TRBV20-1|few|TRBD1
CSARDPSGQGHYEQYF
TGCAGTGCTAGAGATCCCTCCGGACAGGGGCACTACGAGCAGTACTTC
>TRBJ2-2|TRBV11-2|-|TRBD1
CASRRQGYATGELFF
TGTGCCAGCCGACGACAGGGGTACGCCACCGGGGAGCTGTTTTTT
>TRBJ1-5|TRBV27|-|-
CAITRRRNNSNQPQHF
TGTGCCATCACTCGGAGAAGAAATAATAGCAATCAGCCCCAGCATTTT
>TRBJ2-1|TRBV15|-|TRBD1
CATNRDRGRNEQFF
TGTGCCACCAACCGGGACAGGGGCCGGAATGAGCAGTTCTTC
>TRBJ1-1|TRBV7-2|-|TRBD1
CASSHRQGVGTEAFF
TGTGCCAGCAGCCATCGACAGGGCGTGGGCACTGAAGCTTTCTTT
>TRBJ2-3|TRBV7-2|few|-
CASSPGILTDTQYF
TGTGCCAGCAGCCCCGGGATCCTCACAGATACGCAGTATTTT
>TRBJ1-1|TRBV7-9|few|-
CASSLDPARTAEAFF
TGTGCCAGCAGCTTAGATCCGGCCAGAACCGCTGAAGCTTTCTTT
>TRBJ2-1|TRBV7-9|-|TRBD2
CASRRDYPYNEQFF
TGTGCCAGCAGACGGGACTACCCCTACAATGAGCAGTTCTTC
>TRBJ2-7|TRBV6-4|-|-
CASSDPPWQGQLYPPGYEQYF
TGTGCCAGCAGTGATCCCCCGTGGCAGGGGCAGTTATATCCCCCAGGCTACGAGCAGTACTTC
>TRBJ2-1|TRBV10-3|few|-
CAISDGGRRTNEQFF
TGTGCCATCAGTGATGGGGGGAGGAGGACCAATGAGCAGTTCTTC
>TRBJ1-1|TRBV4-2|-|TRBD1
CASSPYQGDTEAFF
TGTGCCAGCAGCCCCTACCAGGGGGACACTGAAGCTTTCTTT
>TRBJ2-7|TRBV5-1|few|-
CASSLAPVQRHSYEQYF
TGCGCCAGCAGCTTGGCCCCGGTTCAGCGCCACTCCTACGAGCAGTACTTC
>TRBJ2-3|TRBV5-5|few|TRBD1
CASSLRIAGGITDTQYF
TGTGCCAGCAGCTTGCGAATCGCAGGGGGTATCACAGATACGCAGTATTTT
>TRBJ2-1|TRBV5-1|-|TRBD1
CASSFDPGQGNEQFF
TGCGCCAGCAGTTTCGATCCGGGACAGGGTAATGAGCAGTTCTTC
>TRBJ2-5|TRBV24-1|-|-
CATSKTGIGETQYF
TGTGCCACCAGTAAGACTGGTATCGGGGAGACCCAGTACTTC
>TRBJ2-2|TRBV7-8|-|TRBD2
CASSLVLVVAGDTGELFF
TGTGCCAGCAGCTTAGTTCTCGTCGTAGCGGGAGACACCGGGGAGCTGTTTTTT
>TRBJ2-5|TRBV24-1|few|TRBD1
CATSDTSDRAQETQYF
TGTGCCACCAGTGATACCAGCGACAGGGCCCAAGAGACCCAGTACTTC
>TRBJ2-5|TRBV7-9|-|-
CASSRTRPREETQYF
TGTGCCAGCAGCAGAACAAGGCCCAGGGAAGAGACCCAGTACTTC
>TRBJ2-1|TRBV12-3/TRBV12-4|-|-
CASSLIRGEQFF
TGTGCCAGCAGTTTAATTCGAGGGGAGCAGTTCTTC
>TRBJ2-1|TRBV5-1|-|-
CASSLVGTIADEQFF
TGCGCCAGCAGCTTGGTTGGGACAATCGCCGATGAGCAGTTCTTC
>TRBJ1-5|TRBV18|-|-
CASSPPNLPEPQHF
TGTGCCAGCTCACCACCGAACCTTCCGGAGCCCCAGCATTTT
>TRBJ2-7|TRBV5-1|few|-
CASSGGPLPLAYEQYF
TGCGCCAGCAGCGGGGGGCCCCTACCTCTTGCCTACGAGCAGTACTTC
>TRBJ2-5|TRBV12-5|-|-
CASGPSTALETQYF
TGTGCTAGTGGACCATCGACTGCCCTAGAGACCCAGTACTTC
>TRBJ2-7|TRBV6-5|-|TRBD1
CASRPDRGSYEQYF
TGTGCCAGCAGGCCTGACAGGGGGTCCTACGAGCAGTACTTC
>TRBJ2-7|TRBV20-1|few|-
CSASLEEYEQYF
TGCAGTGCTAGTCTCGAGGAATACGAGCAGTACTTC
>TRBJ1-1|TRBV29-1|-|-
CSAGGGALEAFF
TGCAGCGCGGGCGGCGGAGCCCTCGAGGCTTTCTTT
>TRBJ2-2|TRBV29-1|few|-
CSVGRLTGELFF
TGCAGCGTTGGCCGGCTCACCGGGGAGCTGTTTTTT
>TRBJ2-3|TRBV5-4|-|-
CASSFSTIAEHTDTQYF
TGTGCCAGCAGCTTTTCTACCATAGCGGAGCACACAGATACGCAGTATTTT
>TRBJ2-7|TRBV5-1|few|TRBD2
CASSWGGDGEYEQYF
TGCGCCAGCAGCTGGGGGGGGGACGGTGAATACGAGCAGTACTTC
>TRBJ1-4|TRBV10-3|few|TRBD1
CAISAGQSNEKLFF
TGTGCCATCAGTGCGGGACAGTCGAATGAAAAACTGTTTTTT
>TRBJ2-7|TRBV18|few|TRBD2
CASSHGTSGVSYEQYF
TGTGCCAGCTCACACGGGACTAGCGGGGTATCCTACGAGCAGTACTTC
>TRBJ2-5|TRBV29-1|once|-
CSVRGGSTQYF
TGCAGCGTCAGGGGAGGTTCAACCCAGTACTTC
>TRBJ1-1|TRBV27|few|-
CASSFTGGGITEAFF
TGTGCCAGCAGTTTTACGGGCGGAGGAATCACTGAAGCTTTCTTT
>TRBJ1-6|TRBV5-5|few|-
CASSWGQVGSPLHF
TGTGCCAGCAGCTGGGGACAAGTCGGCTCACCCCTCCACTTT